This T cell receptor (beta chain) was identified during a study of OX40 agonist ivuxolimab in advanced cancers. As for the study in general: Patients took ivuxolimab, an agonistic anti-OX40 (CD134) antibody. Dose-escalation patients' cancers were hepatocellular carcinoma, melanoma, renal cell or head and neck cancer.

Looked up from germline, CDR1 is SGDLS and CDR2 is YYNGEE. V lost 5 bases and J lost 6; bases outside the gene matches: 5. The CDR3 length is 13 residues. If patients had autoimmune disease history or systemic immunosuppression, they were excluded. Sequenced by immunoSEQ multiplex PCR; TCRdb stores in-frame clones only, minus some. The sample has about 61,000 clones, approximately 92% seen once; the top ten hold approximately 23%. The source of this sequence is an adult with an advanced solid tumor such as melanoma, head and neck, liver or kidney cancer. The J gene is TRBJ2-1, the V gene TRBV9, with 7 positions matching TRBD2. The specimen was CD4+ or CD8+ T cells sorted from blood, collected in a trial of the OX40 agonist ivuxolimab. Here the CDR3 reads CASRRLATNEQFF. The DNA for the CDR3 is TGTGCCAGCAGACGACTAGCCACCAATGAGCAGTTCTTC. The full variable domain, completed using reference TRBV9 and TRBJ2-1, is DSGVTQTPKHLITATGQRVTLRCSPRSGDLSVYWYQQSLDQGLQFLIQYYNGEERAKGNILERFSAQQFPDLHSELNLSSLELGDSALYFCASRRLATNEQFFGPGTRLTVL.